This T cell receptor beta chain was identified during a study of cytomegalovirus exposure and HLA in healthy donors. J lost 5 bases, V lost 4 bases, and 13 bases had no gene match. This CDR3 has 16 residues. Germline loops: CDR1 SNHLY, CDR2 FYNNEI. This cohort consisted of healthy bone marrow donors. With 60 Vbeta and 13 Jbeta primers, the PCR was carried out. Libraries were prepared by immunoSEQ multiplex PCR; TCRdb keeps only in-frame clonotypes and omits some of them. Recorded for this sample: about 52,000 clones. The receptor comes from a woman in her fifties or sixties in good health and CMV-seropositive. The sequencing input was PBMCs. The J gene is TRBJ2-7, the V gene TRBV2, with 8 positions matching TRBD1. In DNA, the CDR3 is TGTGCCAGCAGTGGAGCCGACATAGACAGGGGCCACGAGCAGTACTTC. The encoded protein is CASSGADIDRGHEQYF.